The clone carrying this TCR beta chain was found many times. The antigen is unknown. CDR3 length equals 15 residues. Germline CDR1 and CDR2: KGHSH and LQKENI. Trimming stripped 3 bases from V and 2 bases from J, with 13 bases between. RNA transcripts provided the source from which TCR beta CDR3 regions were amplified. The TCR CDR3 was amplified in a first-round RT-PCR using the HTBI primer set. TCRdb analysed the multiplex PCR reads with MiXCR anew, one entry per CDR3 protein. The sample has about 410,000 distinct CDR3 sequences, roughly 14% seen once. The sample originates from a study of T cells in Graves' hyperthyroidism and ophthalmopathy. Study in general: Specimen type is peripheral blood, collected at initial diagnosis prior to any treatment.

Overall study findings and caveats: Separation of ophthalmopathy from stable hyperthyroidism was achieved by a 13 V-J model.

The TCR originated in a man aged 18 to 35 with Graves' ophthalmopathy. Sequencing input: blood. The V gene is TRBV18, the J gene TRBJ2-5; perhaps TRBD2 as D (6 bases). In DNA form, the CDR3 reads TGTGCCAGCTCACCGGGAGGTTCGGGGCAAGAGACCCAGTACTTC. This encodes CASSPGGSGQETQYF.